What follows are 8 T cell receptor beta chains derived from one specimen sequenced in a study of cytomegalovirus exposure and HLA in healthy donors. Primers for the PCR totalled 60 Vbeta and 13 Jbeta. TCRdb's copy holds only in-frame clones and misses some; the assay was immunoSEQ multiplex PCR. The sample lists some 150,000 clones; about 76% were seen once. The sequenced sample was PBMCs. These receptors originate from a man younger than 40 in good health and CMV-seropositive.

This rearrangement joins TRBV9 to TRBJ2-3; D possibly corresponds to TRBD2 (5 bases). CDR1 is SGDLS and CDR2 is YYNGEE in the germline V gene. CDR3 length equals 15 residues. With 0 bases removed from V and 4 bases from J, the gap between germline ends came to 12 bases. The CDR3 sequence: CASSVEASGSDTQYF. The CDR3 DNA reads as TGTGCCAGCAGCGTAGAGGCAAGCGGTTCAGATACGCAGTATTTT.

V gene TRBV2 combines with J gene TRBJ2-5, with 9 positions matching TRBD1. Germline V gene sequence: CDR1 SNHLY, CDR2 FYNNEI. V lost 9 bases and J lost 9; bases outside the gene matches: 8. The CDR3 is made up of 12 amino acids. Here the CDR3 reads CASTGGRMSQYF. The CDR3 DNA follows: TGTGCCAGTACAGGGGGCAGGATGTCCCAGTACTTC.

The chain is built from TRBV4-2 and TRBJ2-1, with D perhaps matching TRBD2 (6 bases). Looked up from germline, CDR1 is LGHNA and CDR2 is YNFKEQ. The CDR3 length is 12 residues. V was cut by 1 base and J by 9 bases, with 7 bases left in between. CDR3 sequence: CASSQAGSEQFF. CDR3 DNA: TGTGCCAGCAGCCAAGCCGGGAGTGAGCAGTTCTTC.

The chain joins TRBV7-2 to TRBJ1-3; D is ambiguous. CDR3 length: 17 amino acids. CDR1 is SGHTA and CDR2 is FQGNSA in the germline V gene. V shed 1 base and J shed 0 bases, with 13 bases lying between them. CDR3 sequence reads: CASSLVGGVGSGNTIYF. DNA for the CDR3: TGTGCCAGCAGCTTAGTTGGAGGAGTTGGCTCTGGAAACACCATATATTTT.

The CDR3, as DNA: TGTGCCAGCAGCTTAGGGCCCGCCGAGCGGATAGAGACCCAGTACTTC. Translating it yields CASSLGPAERIETQYF. The chain recombines TRBV7-2 with TRBJ2-5, with D perhaps matching TRBD2 (5 bases). Germline-derived CDR1 and CDR2 are SGHTA and FQGNSA. Trimming shortened V by 1 base and J by 4 bases, and 16 bases separated the two germline ends. This CDR3 is 16 amino acids long.

In its sample, this clone was seen a few times. This chain links TRBV2 with TRBJ1-6; 9 bases align to TRBD1. The CDR3 runs 15 residues. Germline-derived CDR1 and CDR2 are SNHLY and FYNNEI. The V and J ends lost 6 bases and 10 bases, in that order; junction bases with no gene match: 10. The CDR3 loop is CASRDRDRVSSPLHF. CDR3 nucleotides: TGTGCCAGCAGAGACCGGGACAGGGTGAGCTCACCCCTCCACTTT.

This clone was observed a handful of times. The J gene is TRBJ1-2, the V gene TRBV7-8; 8 bases match TRBD1. Trimming took 3 bases from V and 7 from J; bases not matched to a gene: 4. Per the germline V gene, CDR1 is SGHVS and CDR2 is FQNEAQ. The CDR3 sequence is 13 residues long. The CDR3 DNA reads TGTGCCAGCAGCTTTCAGACAGGGGCTGGCTACACCTTC. This codes for CASSFQTGAGYTF. Filled out from reference TRBV7-8 and TRBJ1-2, the complete variable domain reads GAGVSQSPRYKVAKRGQDVALRCDPISGHVSLFWYQQALGQGPEFLTYFQNEAQLDKSGLPSDRFFAERPEGSVSTLKIQRTQQEDSAVYLCASSFQTGAGYTFGSGTRLTVV.

This chain joins TRBV6-5 and TRBJ2-5, with a possible D match to TRBD2 (5 bases). Germline V gives CDR1 MNHEY, CDR2 SVGAGI. The CDR3 extends over 13 amino acids. V shed 6 bases and J shed 9 bases, with 17 bases lying between them. For the CDR3, the DNA is TGTGCCAGCAGGGAAGGACTGTCTCGAGCCCAGTACTTC. It specifies CASREGLSRAQYF.